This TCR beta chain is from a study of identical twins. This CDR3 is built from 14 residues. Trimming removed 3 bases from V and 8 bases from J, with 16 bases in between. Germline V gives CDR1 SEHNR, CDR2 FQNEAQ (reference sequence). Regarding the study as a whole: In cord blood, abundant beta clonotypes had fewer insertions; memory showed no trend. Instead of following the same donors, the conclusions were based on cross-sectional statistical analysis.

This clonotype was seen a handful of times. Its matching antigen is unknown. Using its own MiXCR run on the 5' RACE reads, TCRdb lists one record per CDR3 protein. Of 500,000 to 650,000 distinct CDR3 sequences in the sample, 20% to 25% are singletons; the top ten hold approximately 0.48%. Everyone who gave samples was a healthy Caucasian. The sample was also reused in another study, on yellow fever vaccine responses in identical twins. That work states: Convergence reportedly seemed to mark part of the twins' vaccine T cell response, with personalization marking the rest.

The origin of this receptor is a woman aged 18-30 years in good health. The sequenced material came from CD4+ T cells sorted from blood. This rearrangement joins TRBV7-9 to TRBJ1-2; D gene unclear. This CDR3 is CASSFLAAGEGYTF. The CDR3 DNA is TGTGCCAGCAGCTTTTTGGCGGCCGGGGAGGGCTACACCTTC.